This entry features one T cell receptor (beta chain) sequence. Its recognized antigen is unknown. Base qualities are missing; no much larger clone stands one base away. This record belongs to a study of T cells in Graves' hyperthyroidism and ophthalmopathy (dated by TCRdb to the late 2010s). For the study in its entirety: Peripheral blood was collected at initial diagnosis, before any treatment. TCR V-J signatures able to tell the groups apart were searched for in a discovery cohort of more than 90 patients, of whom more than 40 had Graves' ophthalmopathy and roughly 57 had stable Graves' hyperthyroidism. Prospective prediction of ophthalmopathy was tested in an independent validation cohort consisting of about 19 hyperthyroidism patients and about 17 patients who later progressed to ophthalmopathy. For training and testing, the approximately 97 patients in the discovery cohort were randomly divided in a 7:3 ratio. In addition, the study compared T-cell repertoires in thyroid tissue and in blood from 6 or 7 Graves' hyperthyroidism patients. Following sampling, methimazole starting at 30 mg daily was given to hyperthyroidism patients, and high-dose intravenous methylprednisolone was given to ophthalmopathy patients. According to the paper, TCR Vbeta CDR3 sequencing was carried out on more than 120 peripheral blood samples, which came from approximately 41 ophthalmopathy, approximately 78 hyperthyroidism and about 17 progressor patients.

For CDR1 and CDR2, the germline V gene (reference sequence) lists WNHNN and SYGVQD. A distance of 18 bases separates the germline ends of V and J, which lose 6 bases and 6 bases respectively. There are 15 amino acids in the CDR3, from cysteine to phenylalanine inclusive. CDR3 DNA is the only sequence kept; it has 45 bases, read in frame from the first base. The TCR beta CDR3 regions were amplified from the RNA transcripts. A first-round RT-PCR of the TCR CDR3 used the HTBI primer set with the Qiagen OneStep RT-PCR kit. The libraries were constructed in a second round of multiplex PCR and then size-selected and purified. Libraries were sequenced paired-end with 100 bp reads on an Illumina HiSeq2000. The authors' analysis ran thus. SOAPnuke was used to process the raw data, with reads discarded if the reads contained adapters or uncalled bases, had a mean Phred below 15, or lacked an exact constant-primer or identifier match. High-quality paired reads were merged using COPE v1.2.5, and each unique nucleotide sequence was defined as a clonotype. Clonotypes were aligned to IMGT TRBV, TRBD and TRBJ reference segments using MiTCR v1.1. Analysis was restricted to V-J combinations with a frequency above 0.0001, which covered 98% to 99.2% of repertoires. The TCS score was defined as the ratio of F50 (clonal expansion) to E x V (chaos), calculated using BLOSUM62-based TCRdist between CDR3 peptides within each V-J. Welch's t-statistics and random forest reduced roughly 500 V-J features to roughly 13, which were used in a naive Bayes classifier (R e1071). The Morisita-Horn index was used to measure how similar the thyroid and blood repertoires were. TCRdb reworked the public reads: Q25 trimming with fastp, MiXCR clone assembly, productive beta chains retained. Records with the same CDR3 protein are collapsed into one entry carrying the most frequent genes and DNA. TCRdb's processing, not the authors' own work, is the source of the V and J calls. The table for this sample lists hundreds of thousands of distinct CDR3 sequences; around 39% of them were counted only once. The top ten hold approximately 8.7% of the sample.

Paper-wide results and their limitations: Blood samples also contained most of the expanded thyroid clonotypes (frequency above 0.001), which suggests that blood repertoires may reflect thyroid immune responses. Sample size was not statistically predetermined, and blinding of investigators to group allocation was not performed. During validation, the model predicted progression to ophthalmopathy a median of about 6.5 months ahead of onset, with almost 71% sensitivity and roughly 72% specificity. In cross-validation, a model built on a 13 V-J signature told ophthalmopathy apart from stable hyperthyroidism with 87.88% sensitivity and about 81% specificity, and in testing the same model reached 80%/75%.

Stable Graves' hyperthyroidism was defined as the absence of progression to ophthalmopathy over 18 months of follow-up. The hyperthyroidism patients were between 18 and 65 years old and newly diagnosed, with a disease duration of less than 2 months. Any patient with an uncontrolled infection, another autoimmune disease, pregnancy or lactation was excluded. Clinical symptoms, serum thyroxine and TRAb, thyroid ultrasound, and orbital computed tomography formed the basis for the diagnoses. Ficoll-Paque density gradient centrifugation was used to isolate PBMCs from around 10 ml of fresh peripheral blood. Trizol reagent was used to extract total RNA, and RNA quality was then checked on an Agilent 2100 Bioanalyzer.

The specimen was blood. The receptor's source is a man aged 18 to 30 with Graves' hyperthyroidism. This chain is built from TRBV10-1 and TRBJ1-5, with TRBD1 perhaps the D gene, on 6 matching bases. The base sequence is TGCGCCAGCAGCCAAGAGCCGACAGGAGGTCAGCCCCAGCATTTT. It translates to CASSQEPTGGQPQHF.